This TCR beta chain was identified in a study of vaccination effects on CD4 cells after COVID-19. Turning to the study itself: After about 2 million PBMC were placed in each well, they were cultured with around 10 IU/ml IL-2 and approximately 9.4 ug/ml peptides. Study results and caveats: In healthy vaccinees, only 1 of 255 vaccine-induced clones cross-reacted with common cold coronaviruses. Convalescent patients were few in the study, and early post-infection timepoints were absent.

V was trimmed by 7 bases and J by 4 bases, leaving 14 bases between them. Germline loops: CDR1 WNHNN, CDR2 SYGVQD (reference sequence). CDR3 length: 14 amino acids. Cells that had been cultured for roughly eleven days were the source of isolated CD4+ T cells. Among the vaccine recipients, none had a prior SARS-CoV-2 infection, and nucleocapsid antibodies were negative. This table comes from immunoSEQ multiplex PCR, and its TCRdb copy is limited to in-frame clones, with some not included. The sample contains more than 45,000 clones, approximately 80% of which appear only once. With respect to this clone: The antigen is unknown.

The chain links TRBV10-1 to TRBJ2-1; tentative D call: TRBD1 (5 bases). This clonotype was sampled from a human donor who received a COVID-19 vaccine. The input for sequencing was CD4+ T cells from PBMCs cultured without peptide, taken before COVID-19 vaccination. CDR3 loop: CASTPDKGYNEQFF. CDR3 bases: TGCGCCAGCACCCCGGACAAGGGATACAATGAGCAGTTCTTC.